The 16 T cell receptor beta chains listed next were all sequenced from one sample in a study of cytomegalovirus exposure and HLA in healthy donors. Primers: 60 Vbeta forward and 13 Jbeta reverse. Generated by immunoSEQ multiplex PCR, the TCRdb table keeps only in-frame clones and is missing some. The data show approximately 70,000 clones, and the top ten clones hold approximately 1.7%. The sequenced sample was PBMCs. The receptors were gathered from a woman aged 25 to 39 in good health and CMV-seronegative.

V usage is TRBV18 and J usage is TRBJ2-7; weak D call: TRBD2 (6 bases). The CDR3 has 14 amino acids. Per germline, CDR1 KGHSH and CDR2 LQKENI. Trimming removed 2 bases from V and 2 bases from J, with 10 bases in between. The DNA of the CDR3 is TGTGCCAGCTCACCAGGGCGGGGCCCCTACGAGCAGTACTTC. It specifies CASSPGRGPYEQYF. The variable domain in full, with the rest retrieved from reference TRBV18 and TRBJ2-7, is NAGVMQNPRHLVRRRGQEARLRCSPMKGHSHVYWYRQLPEEGLKFMVYLQKENIIDESGMPKERFSAEFPKEGPSILRIQQVVRGDSAAYFCASSPGRGPYEQYFGPGTRLTVT.

The rearrangement links TRBV4-1 to TRBJ2-7, with D perhaps TRBD1 (6 bases). V lost 1 base, J lost 0 bases, and 10 bases lay in between. The length of the CDR3 is 15 residues. Germline CDR1 MGHRA, CDR2 YSYEKL. The CDR3 DNA sequence: TGCGCCAGCAGCCAAGCCAGAGGGGGCTCCTACGAGCAGTACTTC. As protein: CASSQARGGSYEQYF.

This sequence joins TRBV7-3 and TRBJ1-1, with a tentative D call TRBD1 (5 bases). Germline CDR1 is SGHTA and CDR2 is FQGTGA. The CDR3 is 14 amino acids. Trimming took 3 bases from V and 5 from J, leaving 13 bases between them. The CDR3 coding sequence is TGTGCCAGCAGCTTCTTGCCGGGGGAGACTGAAGCTTTCTTT. The encoded protein is CASSFLPGETEAFF.

This sequence joins TRBV29-1 and TRBJ2-5; D gene uncertain. Trimming shortened V by 3 bases and J by 2 bases, and 16 bases separated the two germline ends. Germline CDR1 SQVTM, CDR2 ANQGSEA. This CDR3 is 15 amino acids long. The CDR3 DNA is TGCAGCGTTGACGGTCAGCCCGTACTACAAGAGACCCAGTACTTC. Its protein is CSVDGQPVLQETQYF.

The CDR3 sequence is CASSDGGGYGYTF. CDR3 DNA: TGTGCCAGCAGTGACGGCGGGGGCTATGGCTACACCTTC. The chain uses TRBV2 and TRBJ1-2, with D possibly TRBD1 on 5 matching bases. Germline V lookup: CDR1 SNHLY, CDR2 FYNNEI. This CDR3 is built from 13 residues. Deletions cut 3 bases from V and 4 bases from J, with 9 bases between.

The gene calls are TRBV13 and TRBJ1-4; perhaps TRBD1 as D (6 bases). Trimming stripped 3 bases from V and 5 bases from J, with 16 bases between. The CDR3 loop spans 16 amino acids. Germline V gives CDR1 PRHDT, CDR2 FYEKMQ (reference sequence). CDR3 bases: TGTGCCAGCAGCTTTAGTCAGGGGAAGAGGAATGAAAAACTGTTTTTT. Its protein is CASSFSQGKRNEKLFF.

The chain links TRBV4-1 to TRBJ2-7, with TRBD2 as a possible D gene (6 bases). Trimming shortened V by 3 bases and J by 0 bases, and 9 bases separated the two germline ends. The CDR3 is 14 residues long. The germline gives CDR1 MGHRA, CDR2 YSYEKL. The CDR3 here is CASSHLEGSYEQYF. CDR3 nucleotide sequence: TGCGCCAGCAGCCATTTGGAGGGCTCCTACGAGCAGTACTTC.

The rearrangement joins TRBV5-6 to TRBJ1-1; D may be TRBD1 (5 bases). The CDR3 spans 13 residues. Trimming took off 4 bases at V and 10 bases at J, with 17 bases between the two ends. Germline assignment: CDR1 SGHDT and CDR2 YYEEEE. The CDR3 nucleotides read TGTGCCAGCAGCCGTAGCTGGGACTCTGGAGCTTTCTTT. Encoded protein: CASSRSWDSGAFF.

The chain couples TRBV18 to TRBJ1-2; 8 positions agree with TRBD1. Germline loops: CDR1 KGHSH, CDR2 LQKENI. With 5 bases clipped from V and 3 bases from J, the junction kept 5 bases outside the gene matches. The CDR3 spans 14 residues. This CDR3 is CASSDRGGDYGYTF. In DNA, the CDR3 is TGTGCCAGCTCAGACAGGGGCGGGGACTATGGCTACACCTTC.

The CDR3 loop reads CASSQVADNSNQPQHF. The CDR3 DNA sequence: TGCGCCAGCAGCCAAGTCGCGGATAATAGCAATCAGCCCCAGCATTTT. The chain links TRBV4-1 to TRBJ1-5; D not certain. The germline V gene has CDR1 MGHRA and CDR2 YSYEKL. Trimming pared 1 base from V and 0 bases from J, leaving 10 bases between. The CDR3 totals 16 residues.

J is TRBJ2-5 and V is TRBV30; 10 bases match TRBD1. V lost 5 bases, J lost 7 bases, and 4 bases stayed unmatched. Germline V gene sequence: CDR1 GTSNPN, CDR2 SVGIG (reference sequence). The CDR3 is 12 amino acids. The CDR3 DNA sequence: TGTGCCTGGGCCCGGGACAGGGGGACCCAGTACTTC. It specifies CAWARDRGTQYF.

V and J are TRBV7-3 and TRBJ2-1; D is possibly TRBD2 (5 bases). CDR1 is SGHTA and CDR2 is FQGTGA in the germline V gene. The CDR3 length is 13 residues. Trimming took 4 bases from V and 8 from J, leaving 12 bases between them. The CDR3 loop reads CASSSRAQDEQFF. Written as DNA, the CDR3 is TGTGCCAGCAGCTCGCGGGCCCAGGATGAGCAGTTCTTC. The full variable domain, its missing parts supplied by reference TRBV7-3 and TRBJ2-1, is GAGVSQTPSNKVTEKGKYVELRCDPISGHTALYWYRQSLGQGPEFLIYFQGTGAADDSGLPNDRFFAVRPEGSVSTLKIQRTERGDSAVYLCASSSRAQDEQFFGPGTRLTVL.

The chain couples TRBV19 to TRBJ1-5; possibly TRBD1 for D (5 bases). The CDR3 contains 15 residues. Germline V lookup: CDR1 LNHDA, CDR2 SQIVND (reference sequence). Trimming stripped 6 bases from V and 3 bases from J, with 15 bases between. CDR3 nucleotide sequence: TGTGCCAGTAGGGGGGGGGACGGACTCAATCAGCCCCAGCATTTT. Encoded protein: CASRGGDGLNQPQHF.

V is TRBV5-4 and J is TRBJ1-2; unclear D gene. Germline V gene lookup returns CDR1 SGHNT and CDR2 YYREEE (reference sequence). The CDR3 covers 13 residues. V lost 4 bases to trimming and J lost 4 bases, with 11 bases between them. The CDR3 coding sequence is TGTGCCAGCAGCCCAGACACGTCCTATGGCTACACCTTC. As protein: CASSPDTSYGYTF.

The chain employs TRBV5-4 and TRBJ2-7; 10 positions match TRBD1. The germline V gene encodes CDR1 SGHNT and CDR2 YYREEE (reference sequence). CDR3 size: 15 residues. Trimming took 3 bases from V and 4 from J; bases not matched to a gene: 7. The CDR3 sequence is CASSSISGQGYEQYF. The CDR3 DNA reads TGTGCCAGCAGCTCCATTTCGGGACAGGGGTACGAGCAGTACTTC.

The J gene is TRBJ2-7, the V gene TRBV9; maybe TRBD2 (6 bases). CDR3 length equals 16 residues. V was pared by 1 base and J by 5 bases, with 19 bases between. Germline V gene data show CDR1 as SGDLS and CDR2 as YYNGEE. CDR3 in DNA: TGTGCCAGCAGCGTATCGGGGGTCTCTGGCATCGACGAGCAGTACTTC. Its protein product is CASSVSGVSGIDEQYF.